A single T cell receptor beta chain is shown here with its context. Trimming shortened V by 3 bases and J by 4 bases, and 10 bases separated the two germline ends. The germline gives CDR1 LNHDA, CDR2 SQIVND (reference sequence). The CDR3 runs to 14 residues. The data are from a study of shared clonotypes between healthy human individuals. Assay used: immunoSEQ multiplex PCR; TCRdb lists only in-frame clones, some missing. This table holds some 1,600,000 clones, 95% to 99% found once. The J gene is TRBJ2-1, the V gene TRBV19, with a possible D match to TRBD2 (5 bases). This clonotype originated in a man aged 25-40 years in good health. Sequencing was done on a sample of naive CD4+ T cells sorted from blood. As for subset: CD45RA+ positively selected. Here the CDR3 reads CASSMGSRYNEQFF. CDR3 DNA: TGTGCCAGTAGTATGGGGAGTCGGTACAATGAGCAGTTCTTC.